The clone carrying this TCR beta chain was seen more than once but under ten times. Its antigen is not identified. Unique molecular identifiers were built into the TCRbeta library. In TCRdb, the PCR reads were re-called with MiXCR into one record per CDR3 protein. The sample carries about 200,000 distinct CDR3 sequences, approximately 6.9% recorded once. The sample is drawn from a study of T-cell reconstitution after alpha-beta-depleted transplantation in children. General study points: Some patients owed their high day-60 TCRbeta diversity to surviving recipient T cells and thymic progenitors. T-cell counts and diversity were attributed mostly to newly produced T cells one year after transplant. Reports say that about two months after transplant, the alpha-beta T cells came out of several hundred graft clones that had expanded.

This TCR was sampled from a boy aged 2-9 years with acute lymphoblastic leukemia, due to receive a stem cell transplant. Specimen: PBMCs, collected before TCRalphabeta/CD19-depleted stem cell transplant.

DNA for the CDR3: TGTGCCAGAAAACAGGGTATATTCGACACCGGGGAGCTGTTTTTT. Translated: CARKQGIFDTGELFF. The chain carries TRBV7-2 and TRBJ2-2; D perhaps matches TRBD1 (6 bases). The V end was cut by 9 bases, the J end by 3 bases, with 17 bases between. The V gene's germline CDR1 is SGHTA and CDR2 FQGNSA. The CDR3 consists of 15 residues.